These 24 T cell receptor beta chains share one sample of origin, sequenced in a study of a mutant IDH1 vaccine in newly diagnosed glioma. Only in-frame clones appear in the TCRdb table, and some are missing; sequencing was by immunoSEQ multiplex PCR. The data contain roughly 50,000 clones, roughly 80% of them singletons. Indicated time point: baseline, week 1 (first vaccination visit). Treatment of the sample: pre-vaccination baseline after standard-of-care therapy. Sequencing used PBMCs, obtained from a glioma patient treated with radiotherapy, temozolomide or both. These receptors were taken from a young man with glioma.

The chain carries TRBV9 and TRBJ1-2, with D perhaps TRBD1 (5 bases). Trimming took 3 bases from V and 7 from J, leaving 19 bases between them. Germline values: CDR1 SGDLS, CDR2 YYNGEE. The CDR3 has 15 residues. Here the CDR3 reads CASSADWQGVGGYTF. The CDR3 DNA sequence: TGTGCCAGCAGCGCCGACTGGCAGGGAGTTGGTGGCTACACCTTC. Variable domain in full (rest from reference TRBV9 and TRBJ1-2): DSGVTQTPKHLITATGQRVTLRCSPRSGDLSVYWYQQSLDQGLQFLIQYYNGEERAKGNILERFSAQQFPDLHSELNLSSLELGDSALYFCASSADWQGVGGYTFGSGTRLTVV.

The V call is TRBV4-3, the J call TRBJ1-1; D gene unclear. V lost 1 base and J 8 bases, leaving 11 bases between the germline ends. CDR1 is LGHNA and CDR2 is YSLEER in the germline V gene. The CDR3 covers 13 residues. As DNA, the CDR3 is TGCGCCAGCAGCCAAGTCGGTCAGCTAGAAGCTTTCTTT. Amino acid sequence: CASSQVGQLEAFF.

This chain uses TRBV7-8 with TRBJ1-5; D is ambiguous. Trimming took 1 base from V and 7 from J, leaving 8 bases between them. This CDR3 has 13 residues. Per the germline V gene, CDR1 is SGHVS and CDR2 is FQNEAQ. The CDR3 loop reads CASSLEGFQPQHF. CDR3 DNA: TGTGCCAGCAGCTTAGAAGGGTTCCAGCCCCAGCATTTT.

This clone rates as medium-sized. The rearrangement links TRBV13 to TRBJ2-1; 11 bases map to TRBD2. Per germline, CDR1 PRHDT and CDR2 FYEKMQ (reference sequence). The junction had 13 bases not matched to a gene; V was cut back by 4 bases and J by 8 bases. The CDR3 loop spans 17 amino acids. In nucleotides, the CDR3 is TGTGCCAGCAGCTACGGGGTAGCGGGGGGGCCAGTAGATGAGCAGTTCTTC. Protein: CASSYGVAGGPVDEQFF.

The chain uses TRBV6-5 and TRBJ2-1, with D tentatively TRBD1 or TRBD2 (6 bases each). Germline CDR1 and CDR2: MNHEY and SVGAGI. CDR3 length: 16 residues. V was cut by 3 bases and J by 2 bases, with 14 bases left in between. The CDR3 nucleotides read TGTGCCAGCAGTTATAGGGGGGCGGGCACCTACAATGAGCAGTTCTTC. The encoded protein is CASSYRGAGTYNEQFF.

This clone turned up a few times. The CDR3 DNA sequence: TGTGCCAGCAGCGTAGGACAGGGAGAAATAGGGCCTATAGGCTACACCTTC. This sequence encodes CASSVGQGEIGPIGYTF. V gene TRBV9 combines with J gene TRBJ1-2, with TRBD1 matching 7 bases. Germline V gene sequence: CDR1 SGDLS, CDR2 YYNGEE. J was trimmed by 8 bases and V by 0 bases; bases with no gene match: 16. This CDR3 is built from 17 residues.

This rearrangement joins TRBV6-1 to TRBJ1-3; 10 positions agree with TRBD1. The ends lost 1 base at V and 8 bases at J; junction bases unmatched: 2. The CDR3 consists of 14 residues. The germline gives CDR1 MNHNS, CDR2 SASEGT. DNA of the CDR3: TGTGCCAGCAGTGAAGGACAGGGGGCATACACCATATATTTT. As protein: CASSEGQGAYTIYF.

The chain has TRBV18 and TRBJ2-2; D is undetermined. The CDR3 has 15 amino acids. V lost 3 bases to trimming and J lost 4 bases, with 12 bases between them. Per germline, CDR1 KGHSH and CDR2 LQKENI. CDR3 DNA: TGTGCCAGCTCACCCGAAGCGACTTTCACCGGGGAGCTGTTTTTT. Amino acid sequence: CASSPEATFTGELFF.

V is TRBV7-8 and J is TRBJ1-1; possible D gene TRBD1, 5 bases. Deletions cut 6 bases from V and 0 bases from J, with 11 bases between. CDR1 SGHVS and CDR2 FQNEAQ come from the germline V gene. The length of the CDR3 is 14 residues. As DNA, the CDR3 is TGTGCCAGCAGACCCCTGGGGGTGAACACTGAAGCTTTCTTT. It yields the protein CASRPLGVNTEAFF.

This chain connects TRBV27 to TRBJ1-1; the D is unclear. CDR1 MNHEY and CDR2 SMNVEV come from the germline V gene (reference sequence). The CDR3 loop spans 13 amino acids. V was trimmed by 3 bases and J by 1 base, leaving 6 bases between them. The DNA for the CDR3 is TGTGCCAGCAGTTTGTTACAGAACACTGAAGCTTTCTTT. Its translation: CASSLLQNTEAFF.

The rearrangement uses TRBV12-2 and TRBJ2-4. TRBV12-2 is assigned pseudogene status. The CDR3 loop spans 12 amino acids. Here the CDR3 reads CASRFCGGIQYF. The CDR3, as DNA: TGTGCAAGTCGCTTCTGTGGGGGCATTCAGTACTTC.

This rearrangement joins TRBV6-5 to TRBJ2-1; maybe TRBD1 (5 bases). The germline CDR1 and CDR2 sequences are MNHEY and SVGAGI. CDR3 size: 15 residues. V was pared by 5 bases and J by 4 bases, with 15 bases between. The CDR3, as DNA: TGTGCCAGCAGTCCTTCCAAGGGGCGGTACAATGAGCAGTTCTTC. Translating it yields CASSPSKGRYNEQFF.

This clone was seen only a few times. The V gene is TRBV29-1, the J gene TRBJ1-1, with 9 bases lining up with TRBD1. CDR3 length: 13 amino acids. Per germline, CDR1 SQVTM and CDR2 ANQGSEA. V lost 5 bases and J lost 5; bases outside the gene matches: 6. CDR3 amino acids: CSVWDRAGTEAFF. The CDR3 nucleotides are TGCAGCGTTTGGGACAGGGCGGGGACTGAAGCTTTCTTT. Supplemented by reference TRBV29-1 and TRBJ1-1, the full variable domain reads SAVISQKPSRDICQRGTSLTIQCQVDSQVTMMFWYRQQPGQSLTLIATANQGSEATYESGFVIDKFPISRPNLTFSTLTVSNMSPEDSSIYLCSVWDRAGTEAFFGQGTRLTVV.

Only a few counts were recorded for this clone. DNA of the CDR3: TGTGCCTGGAGTGGGGGAAACCAGCCCCAGCATTTT. This encodes CAWSGGNQPQHF. The chain couples TRBV30 to TRBJ1-5; D is undetermined. From germline, CDR1 is GTSNPN and CDR2 SVGIG (reference sequence). V shed 1 base and J shed 7 bases, with 8 bases lying between them. The CDR3 length is 12 residues.

The J gene is TRBJ2-5, the V gene TRBV11-2; no reliable D call. V lost 1 base and J lost 5, with 2 bases in between. From germline, CDR1 is SGHAT and CDR2 FQNNGV. CDR3 length equals 11 residues. Here the CDR3 reads CASSLGETQYF. CDR3 nucleotides: TGTGCCAGCAGCTTAGGGGAGACCCAGTACTTC.

The V and J genes are TRBV30 and TRBJ2-7, with TRBD1 as a possible D gene (5 bases). There are 12 residues in the CDR3. CDR1 is GTSNPN, CDR2 SVGIG, per germline (reference sequence). V lost 5 bases, J lost 2 bases, and 10 bases lay in between. The CDR3 protein is CAWGQGAYEQYF. The CDR3 DNA reads TGTGCCTGGGGTCAGGGTGCCTACGAGCAGTACTTC.

The rearrangement links TRBV29-1 to TRBJ2-7; 11 bases align to TRBD1. J was trimmed by 5 bases and V by 6 bases; bases with no gene match: 12. CDR1 is SQVTM, CDR2 ANQGSEA, per germline. CDR3 length: 15 residues. The CDR3, as DNA: TGCAGCGTGGACCTGTTGGGACAGGGGGTTAACGAGCAGTACTTC. This translates into CSVDLLGQGVNEQYF.

The V gene is TRBV6-1, the J gene TRBJ2-7; D possibly corresponds to TRBD2 (7 bases). With 3 bases removed from V and 3 bases from J, the gap between germline ends came to 18 bases. This CDR3 has 16 residues. Germline lookup yields CDR1 MNHNS and CDR2 SASEGT. CDR3 protein: CASSDTWGLADYEQYF. The CDR3 DNA follows: TGTGCCAGCAGTGACACTTGGGGGCTAGCGGACTACGAGCAGTACTTC.

V usage is TRBV7-2 and J usage is TRBJ2-5; D remains ambiguous. Germline V gives CDR1 SGHTA, CDR2 FQGNSA. The CDR3 runs 14 residues. The ends were cut back, 2 bases at V and 1 base at J, with 8 bases in the middle. CDR3 residues: CASSLWSIQETQYF. The CDR3 bases are TGTGCCAGCAGCTTATGGTCGATCCAAGAGACCCAGTACTTC. Full variable domain (missing parts from reference TRBV7-2 and TRBJ2-5): GAGVSQSPSNKVTEKGKDVELRCDPISGHTALYWYRQSLGQGLEFLIYFQGNSAPDKSGLPSDRFSAERTGGSVSTLTIQRTQQEDSAVYLCASSLWSIQETQYFGPGTRLLVL.

The chain carries TRBV30 and TRBJ1-4; D is ambiguous. The V end was cut by 0 bases, the J end by 8 bases, with 16 bases between. The CDR3 is made up of 15 amino acids. Germline V gene sequence: CDR1 GTSNPN, CDR2 SVGIG (reference sequence). The CDR3 region is CAWSVPKGFREKLFF. The DNA for the CDR3 is TGTGCCTGGAGTGTACCGAAGGGCTTTAGGGAAAAACTGTTTTTT.

This clone was detected once. CDR3 bases: TGTGCCAGCAGCCAAGCCCCGTTCGGATTTTTAAACACCGGGGAGCTGTTTTTT. As protein: CASSQAPFGFLNTGELFF. The V call is TRBV4-2, the J call TRBJ2-2; no definite D call. The V end was cut by 1 base, the J end by 2 bases, with 17 bases between. Germline V gene data show CDR1 as LGHNA and CDR2 as YNFKEQ. The CDR3 extends over 18 amino acids.

J is TRBJ1-2 and V is TRBV30; 9 bases are shared with TRBD1. J gave up 4 bases and V 2 bases, and 5 bases lay outside the gene matches. The CDR3 consists of 14 residues. CDR1 GTSNPN and CDR2 SVGIG come from the germline V gene (reference sequence). CDR3 DNA sequence: TGTGCCTGGAGTCCGGGACAGGGTTCCTATGGCTACACCTTC. Translated: CAWSPGQGSYGYTF.

The chain recombines TRBV19 with TRBJ2-7; the D call may be TRBD1 or TRBD2 (5 bases each). V lost 3 bases and J lost 0, with 12 bases in between. Per the germline V gene, CDR1 is LNHDA and CDR2 is SQIVND (reference sequence). CDR3 length equals 15 residues. The CDR3 loop is CASSIGEGNSYEQYF. The DNA of the CDR3 is TGTGCCAGTAGTATCGGAGAGGGGAACTCCTACGAGCAGTACTTC.

This rearrangement joins TRBV7-9 to TRBJ2-2; D may be TRBD1 (5 bases). V lost 5 bases and J lost 6, with 19 bases in between. Germline assignment: CDR1 SEHNR and CDR2 FQNEAQ (reference sequence). This CDR3 comprises 16 residues. CDR3 protein: CASSPSATAQAGELFF. CDR3 sequence (DNA): TGTGCCAGCAGCCCATCCGCGACAGCTCAAGCCGGGGAGCTGTTTTTT.